Detailed here is one TCR beta chain. Its antigen is unknown. This entry comes from a study of shared clonotypes between healthy human individuals. The V gene lost 1 base and the J gene lost 6 bases, with 15 bases spanning the gap. The CDR3 has 16 residues. Germline assignment: CDR1 SEHNR and CDR2 FQNEAQ (reference sequence). Selected positively for CCR7 and CD45RO-negative, naive CD8 cells excluded terminally differentiated effector memory CD45RA+ cells. Study conclusions and caveats: In this cohort, only blood was sampled, and tissue repertoires likely differ.

In the original workflow: Junction-only sequences without quality scores were provided by ImmunoSEQ, so filtering was different. Only in-frame clones appear in the TCRdb table, and some are missing; sequencing was by immunoSEQ multiplex PCR. The DNA gave D and trimming, while V, J and clone size come from that table. The table lists a few million clones, roughly 93% of them singletons, with 1.5% to 2% in the top ten. Sequencing was carried out using naive CD8+ T cells from PBMCs. The TCR comes from a man between 18 and 35 years old in good health. Some clones in this sample may be carry-over from other donors' samples. V usage is TRBV7-9 and J usage is TRBJ2-2; D is unresolved. The CDR3: CASSLEGLGRPGELFF. CDR3 DNA sequence: TGTGCCAGCAGCTTAGAAGGCCTCGGCAGGCCCGGGGAGCTGTTTTTT.